Listed below are T cell receptor beta chains from one sample, sequenced in a study of blood T cell repertoires in COVID-19. Method: immunoSEQ multiplex PCR; TCRdb's copy keeps in-frame clones and lacks some. This sample carries about 200,000 clones, about 85% of them seen once, and the ten largest clones take approximately 2.4%. The sequenced sample was PBMCs or T cells enriched from blood (not recorded which). The receptors come from a woman in her 30s who had recovered from COVID-19. The CDR3 runs from the conserved cysteine through the conserved F or W. The D gene is left open where the match is weak. Clone size is shown for a subset of rows, as once, few, many or a class of expanded clone.

V gene	D gene	CDR3 length	clone size	J gene	CDR3 protein	CDR3 DNA
TRBV5-6	.	14	.	TRBJ1-3	CASSFRVNGNTIYF	TGTGCCAGCAGCTTCCGGGTAAACGGAAACACCATATATTTT
TRBV29-1	TRBD1	14	.	TRBJ1-1	CSVGGTGGSTEAFF	TGCAGCGTTGGCGGGACAGGGGGCAGTACTGAAGCTTTCTTT
TRBV5-1	.	15	.	TRBJ1-2	CASSPDAGMDYGYTF	TGCGCCAGCAGCCCAGACGCAGGGATGGACTATGGCTACACCTTC
TRBV3-1/TRBV3-2	.	17	.	TRBJ1-3	CASTSSMGRRSGNTIYF	TGTGCCAGCACCTCCTCAATGGGGAGACGCTCTGGAAACACCATATATTTT
TRBV5-1	TRBD1	15	.	TRBJ2-5	CASSGPGQKQETQYF	TGCGCCAGCAGCGGTCCGGGACAGAAACAAGAGACCCAGTACTTC
TRBV4-3	TRBD2	20	.	TRBJ2-4	CASSQDSSGGAKLAKNIQYF	TGCGCCAGCAGCCAAGATTCTAGCGGGGGGGCAAAACTAGCCAAAAACATTCAGTACTTC
TRBV5-1	TRBD2	13	.	TRBJ2-5	CASKAGGLETQYF	TGCGCCAGCAAGGCGGGGGGGTTAGAGACCCAGTACTTC
TRBV2	TRBD1	14	.	TRBJ2-5	CASRTGTGQETQYF	TGTGCCAGCAGGACCGGGACAGGTCAAGAGACCCAGTACTTC
TRBV21-1	.	18	.	TRBJ2-2	CASSKERGPGGNTGELFF	TGTGCCAGCAGCAAAGAACGAGGGCCAGGGGGAAACACCGGGGAGCTGTTTTTT
TRBV12-3/TRBV12-4	.	11	.	TRBJ1-2	CASSFGRGYTF	TGTGCCAGCAGTTTTGGCAGGGGCTACACCTTC
TRBV11-2	.	15	.	TRBJ2-6	CASSSVRSGANVLTF	TGTGCCAGCAGCTCGGTTAGATCTGGGGCCAACGTCCTGACTTTC
TRBV30	.	13	.	TRBJ2-1	CAWSGSGFNEQFF	TGTGCCTGGAGTGGGTCGGGTTTCAATGAGCAGTTCTTC
TRBV27	.	14	.	TRBJ1-1	CASSDGMGDTEAFF	TGTGCCAGCAGTGATGGGATGGGAGACACTGAAGCTTTCTTT
TRBV5-1	TRBD2	17	.	TRBJ2-3	CASSPLSSGRITDTQYF	TGCGCCAGCAGCCCTTTGTCTAGCGGGAGGATCACAGATACGCAGTATTTT
TRBV29-1	.	14	.	TRBJ1-3	CSVEDPGSIDTIYF	TGCAGCGTTGAAGATCCAGGGTCTATAGACACCATATATTTT
TRBV6-5	.	14	few	TRBJ1-3	CASRAAGTGNTIYF	TGTGCCAGCAGAGCCGCGGGGACTGGAAACACCATATATTTT
TRBV7-2	TRBD2	14	.	TRBJ2-7	CASSFGLVGYEQYF	TGTGCCAGCAGCTTCGGACTAGTCGGCTACGAGCAGTACTTC
TRBV19	TRBD1	14	.	TRBJ2-7	CASSKGDRGGEQYF	TGTGCCAGTAGTAAGGGGGACAGGGGCGGAGAGCAGTACTTC
TRBV30	TRBD2	15	.	TRBJ2-3	CAWSGSGGPTDTQYF	TGTGCCTGGAGTGGTAGCGGGGGGCCCACAGATACGCAGTATTTT
TRBV2	.	14	.	TRBJ2-7	CASSDGQDTYEQYF	TGTGCCAGCAGTGACGGCCAGGACACCTACGAGCAGTACTTC
TRBV12-5	.	16	.	TRBJ2-3	CASGDYKALSTDTQYF	TGTGCTAGTGGGGACTATAAAGCGTTAAGCACAGATACGCAGTATTTT
TRBV25-1	TRBD1	15	.	TRBJ1-6	CASSELDRGDSPLHF	TGTGCCAGCAGTGAACTCGACAGGGGGGATTCACCCCTCCACTTT
TRBV24-1	TRBD2	17	.	TRBJ2-1	CATSVRAGESSYNEQFF	TGTGCCACCAGTGTCCGAGCGGGAGAGTCCTCCTACAATGAGCAGTTCTTC
TRBV13	.	16	.	TRBJ1-2	CASSPLGGKGINGYTF	TGTGCCAGCAGCCCTTTAGGAGGGAAGGGTATAAATGGCTACACCTTC
TRBV7-9	.	15	.	TRBJ2-7	CASSLPTGYSYEQYF	TGTGCCAGCAGCTTACCAACAGGGTACTCCTACGAGCAGTACTTC
TRBV30	.	14	.	TRBJ1-1	CAWSTRGLNTEAFF	TGTGCCTGGAGTACCAGGGGATTGAACACTGAAGCTTTCTTT
TRBV7-2	.	14	.	TRBJ1-5	CASSLGGIWQPQHF	TGTGCCAGTTCCCTAGGGGGAATATGGCAGCCCCAGCATTTT
TRBV19	.	13	.	TRBJ1-4	CASSNGHNEKLFF	TGTGCCAGTAGTAATGGACATAATGAAAAACTGTTTTTT
TRBV30	TRBD2	14	.	TRBJ2-7	CAWTGLAGIYEQYF	TGTGCCTGGACCGGACTAGCGGGAATTTACGAGCAGTACTTC
TRBV5-1	.	15	.	TRBJ1-1	CASSLTSTEQNEAFF	TGCGCCAGCAGCCTAACCTCGACGGAGCAGAATGAAGCTTTCTTT
TRBV5-6	.	15	.	TRBJ1-2	CASSPTVNFNYGYTF	TGTGCCAGCAGCCCTACAGTGAACTTTAACTATGGCTACACCTTC
TRBV3-1/TRBV3-2	.	14	.	TRBJ1-1	CASSPGAAYSEAFF	TGTGCCAGCAGCCCCGGAGCAGCGTATTCTGAAGCTTTCTTT
TRBV5-1	.	15	.	TRBJ2-3	CASSPGQTSTDTQYF	TGCGCCAGCAGCCCGGGACAAACTAGCACAGATACGCAGTATTTT
TRBV28	.	12	.	TRBJ1-1	CASRLGSTEAFF	TGTGCCAGCAGATTGGGGAGCACTGAAGCTTTCTTT
TRBV6-5	.	13	.	TRBJ1-3	CASNPSSGNTIYF	TGTGCCAGCAACCCGAGCTCTGGAAACACCATATATTTT
TRBV6-5	.	13	.	TRBJ2-7	CASSPDSSYEQYF	TGTGCCAGCAGTCCCGACAGCTCCTACGAGCAGTACTTC
TRBV6-2/TRBV6-3	.	13	.	TRBJ1-1	CASSYSSDTEAFF	TGTGCCAGCAGTTACTCATCCGACACTGAAGCTTTCTTT